This T cell receptor (beta chain) was captured in a study of cytomegalovirus exposure and HLA in healthy donors (dated by TCRdb to between 2016 and 2019). General notes on the study: According to an earlier analysis of 550 to 700 of the donors, some 180 million T cells yielded 90 million to 140 million unique TCR beta sequences and 276 Gb of sequence data. An early release covering 500 to 750 HLA-typed donors comprised 300 to 350 gigabases of sequencing data and about 90 million unique TCR sequences. Among the approximately 400 genotyped donors, around 79% belonged to the genetic ancestry cluster associated with self-reported Caucasian donors. The study was designed to test whether signatures of past pathogen exposure could be identified by cataloging public T cell receptors. Using immunosequencing, the study profiled T cell repertoires from about 650 subjects and related those repertoires to cytomegalovirus serostatus. Along with the 666-subject first cohort, a separate validation cohort of about 110 different subjects was used. To predict cytomegalovirus infection status, the study combined high-throughput TCR immunosequencing, statistical association of individual TCRs with disease status, and machine learning. To study patterns of TCR occurrence, a later analysis re-analyzed previously published TCR beta repertoires from around 660 donors and added high-resolution HLA genotyping. Rather than drawing on any new phenotypic data, the later analysis identified candidate immune exposures from TCR beta sequences and the way those sequences occurred across donors. An earlier analysis of about 620 of the donors applied high-throughput TCR beta sequencing to assess whether each TCR beta V gene segment acted as functional or pseudogenic. Alongside the repertoire data, information on donor age, sex, ethnicity and CMV serostatus was compiled. A later genetic analysis took genome-wide SNP genotypes for about 55% of the roughly 700 donors and used that subset as a discovery cohort. All discovery cohort repertoires had been generated on a single sequencing platform. Class I and class II HLA loci were covered by the typing at four-digit resolution. Typing coverage differed by locus: A, B, C, DRB1 and DQB1 were typed in roughly 620-630 donors, DQA1 in 522, DPA1 in 600 to 610, and DPB1 in roughly 470. About five DR-DQ haplotypes were treated as single units for association and clustering because of strong linkage in the cohort. On average, roughly 240,000 unique TCR beta nucleotide sequences were sequenced per donor among about 400 genotyped donors of the cohort, with approximately 18% of those sequences being non-productive. On the study overall, not on this receptor specifically: A later genetic analysis reported fewer N-insertions in productive TCRs among donors in an Asian-associated ancestry cluster than the roughly 650-donor mean. The classifier was reported to diagnose cytomegalovirus status with high specificity and sensitivity in both the original and validation cohorts. For the cohort, immune exposure information was limited to CMV serostatus. Most TCR sequences were observed very rarely across donors, whereas some public TCRs were present in many individuals. An earlier analysis of approximately 530 of the donors showed that most TCR beta V segments appeared in productive rearrangements either about 87% or about 30% of the time, which broadly matched IMGT annotations. In a later analysis, HLA-associated TCR beta chains were found to be more clonally expanded and to have lower generation probabilities than equally common non-associated chains. Three of the identified cytomegalovirus-associated TCR beta chains were confirmed in vitro to be specific for cytomegalovirus antigens. The earlier analysis of some 540 of the donors excluded 15 to 20 rarely observed V segments, including chromosome 9 orphons, because counts were too low. The presence/absence analyses assumed that sequencing depth was roughly uniform across donors, and that assumption may not be true. Several of the top co-occurrence clusters appeared to be linked to parvovirus B19, influenza, CMV and Epstein-Barr virus, according to a later analysis. The study listed 164 TCR beta chains as associated with cytomegalovirus. In a later analysis, the rate of TCR association differed among HLA loci, with DRB1 alleles having the most associated TCRs and HLA-C alleles having the fewest. The authors suggested that the approach could potentially be generalized to other disease states and immunological phenotypes. HLA typing was unavailable for some donors at each locus, so association tests used only the typed subset. The 87-base-pair reads could not distinguish some IMGT-functional V segments, including TRBV6-2 and TRBV6-3, so those segments were excluded. When HLA alleles, especially DR and DQ, strongly co-occurred, TCR associations were difficult to assign to individual alleles. In this cohort, only TCR beta chains were sequenced, and detectable features were limited by the absence of alpha or paired-chain data. At a false discovery rate of 0.05, a later analysis linked about 16,000 TCR beta sequences to specific HLA alleles. A cluster of highly shared sequence variants was judged likely to represent a technical artifact of the sequencing pipeline. Correlated functional status among segregating V segments might be attributable to linkage disequilibrium, but an unknown experimental factor could not be ruled out. A further reported finding was that TCR beta sequences accurately predicted the HLA-A and HLA-B alleles for most subjects in the first cohort. In a later analysis, most CMV-associated TCR beta chains were found to appear HLA-restricted, with HLA associations seemingly driven largely by CMV exposure. V-gene and J-gene trimming of TCR beta chains was associated with a missense DCLRE1C variant in a later genetic analysis, and the association was replicated in an independent cohort.

In total, just over 650 healthy bone marrow donors made up the cohort. At the time of sampling, all cohort members were nominally healthy, though unrecorded immune exposures were likely present. The donor tested CMV seronegative, placing the donor among the 350 or so seronegative members of the cohort. A peripheral blood sample was collected from each donor, and TCR beta sequencing was performed on peripheral blood mononuclear cells. The Qiagen DNeasy Blood Extraction Kit was used to extract genomic DNA from the blood cell samples. Library method: the immunoSEQ multiplex PCR assay. For the multiplex PCR, a mixture combining 60 forward primers for TCR Vbeta segments and 13 reverse primers for TCR Jbeta segments was used. Amplification of the CDR3 region of rearranged TCR beta genes was performed with a multiplex PCR assay on genomic DNA. The amplified TCR beta libraries were sequenced on the Illumina HiSeq System as 87-base-pair reads. Under the source paper's analysis protocol: A later analysis counted 65 million to 90 million unique TCR beta chains across the 690 or so repertoires, and 9 million to 14 million of these chains were shared by at least two donors. A nearest-neighbor algorithm error-corrected the raw reads and collapsed the reads into unique sequences, merging closely related sequences to remove PCR and sequencing errors. CDR3 sequences were aligned to IMGT reference sequences to assign V, D and J gene segments. For a sequence to be retained, at least a six-nucleotide match to both a V gene segment and a J gene segment was required. Rearrangements were classified as productive when the CDR3 lacked stop codons and remained in frame with V and J, and all other rearrangements were classified as non-productive. CDR3 was defined by IMGT convention, running from the second conserved V-encoded cysteine to the conserved J-encoded phenylalanine. The earlier analysis of approximately 500 of the donors excluded sequences that lacked an unambiguous match to a single V gene segment. An earlier analysis of about 600 of the donors called V segments functional above 56.7% productive rearrangements and segregating when the between-donor standard deviation exceeded 5%. A statistical classification framework was developed to diagnose cytomegalovirus status using the catalog of TCR beta chain sequences. A later analysis assigned V and J genes by comparing TCR nucleotide sequences with IMGT/GENE-DB human TR gene sequences. Using the TCRdist pipeline, a later analysis assigned CDR3 sequences along with most-parsimonious VDJ recombination scenarios. A later analysis defined each TCR beta chain by its CDR3 amino acid sequence plus V-gene family, and excluded reads lacking a unique V-gene family. A later analysis removed 550 to 650 highly shared, low-generation-probability nucleotide sequences to deal with suspected cross-contamination and a sequencing artifact. A later analysis calculated a clonal expansion index for each public chain from normalized within-repertoire ranks of inferred template counts. In a later analysis, generation probabilities were computed using a VDJ recombination model fitted to out-of-frame rearrangements, and the results were checked against IGoR. In a later analysis, TCR-TCR, TCR-HLA and TCR-CMV co-occurrence was scored with hypergeometric tests, and a repertoire-size bias correction was applied to TCR pairs. In a later analysis, false discovery rates were estimated by permuting HLA or CMV assignments 20 times. In a later analysis, co-occurring TCRs were grouped using DBSCAN, and TCRdist sequence similarity was added for clustering within HLA-allele-positive subsets. For co-occurrence clustering, repertoires with fewer than 30,000 or more than 120,000 public chains were excluded, along with about five repertoires with anomalous nucleotide sharing. Held by TCRdb, this immuneACCESS table contains in-frame sequences only and omits some clones. Under half of the omission traces to an unresolved V gene where checked; the cause of the rest is unknown. From that table come the V and J calls and clone size; the DNA was used to work out D and trimming. The sample yields some 150,000 clones; around 69% were counted once. Approximately 1.3% of the sample goes to the ten largest clones.

According to the germline V gene (reference sequence), CDR1 reads SGHAT and CDR2 reads FQDESV. Trimming costs V 5 bases and J 4 bases, and their ends lie 14 bases apart. The CDR3, cysteine through phenylalanine, is 14 amino acids long. Only the CDR3 DNA stays, 42 bases, in frame from base 1. As concerns this clone: The specificity of this receptor is unknown. Within one base of it there is no much larger clone, and no base qualities were kept.

This TCR was recovered from a man aged 55-75 years in good health and CMV-seronegative. The sample was PBMCs. The sequence joins TRBV11-1 to TRBJ1-2; possibly the D gene is TRBD1, per 6 matching bases. The CDR3 here reads CASSQDATGYGYTF. The bases are TGTGCCAGCAGCCAGGACGCGACAGGCTATGGCTACACCTTC.